This T cell receptor beta chain is from a study of blood T cell repertoires in COVID-19. The data were produced by immunoSEQ multiplex PCR, yet TCRdb's version contains in-frame clones alone and is incomplete. Among more than 300,000 clones, more than 85% were seen once, and the ten largest hold about 18%. The length of the CDR3 is 13 residues. Germline V CDR1 and CDR2: LGHDT, YNNKEL (reference sequence). Trimming took 1 base from V and 4 from J, leaving 7 bases between them. Cohorts were based on clinical histories the participants reported. This chain links TRBV3-1 (or the pseudogene TRBV3-2) with TRBJ2-5; no firm D call. The receptor's source is a woman in her twenties or thirties who had recovered from COVID-19. The sample comprised PBMCs or T cells enriched from blood (not recorded which). The DNA of the CDR3 is TGTGCCAGCAGCCAAGGGGCAGGAGAGACCCAGTACTTC. Translating it yields CASSQGAGETQYF.